This T cell receptor beta chain comes out of a study of blood T cell repertoires in COVID-19. As for the study in general: Collection of acute and convalescent COVID-19 samples took place in the United States, Italy and Spain. Sample material is recorded as cDNA or gDNA derived from T cells, B-cell-depleted T cells, or PBMCs.

Original methodology: Amplification of reference gene primers was used by the study to estimate nucleated cell counts. TCRdb keeps only in-frame clones here, not all; method: immunoSEQ multiplex PCR. That table gives V, J and clone size, and the DNA gave D and trimming. The sample shows 85,000 to 90,000 clones, 80% to 95% of them seen only once. The V gene's germline CDR1 is SGHVS and CDR2 FQNEAQ. The CDR3 totals 17 residues. V lost 5 bases to trimming and J lost 1 base, with 17 bases between them. The sample comprised peripheral blood. The chain recombines TRBV7-8 with TRBJ2-2; D gene uncertain. This sequence originates from a human donor with active COVID-19. The donor label of this sample is uncertain. This chain's CDR3 is CASSPKSGLLNTGELFF. The CDR3 nucleotides read TGTGCCAGCAGCCCAAAATCCGGGTTACTGAACACCGGGGAGCTGTTTTTT.